The subject of this entry is one TCR beta chain. Its antigen is currently unknown. Trimming took off 2 bases at V and 5 bases at J, with 9 bases between the two ends. The CDR3 is 14 residues long. Per germline, CDR1 SNHLY and CDR2 FYNNEI. The method was immunoSEQ multiplex PCR; TCRdb's version includes in-frame clones alone and lacks a portion of them. The sample lists 15,000 to 25,000 clones; about three quarters were seen once. This specimen comes from a study of CD4 T cells in relation to SARS-CoV-2 and coronaviruses. Study in general: PBMCs were cultured with antigen for nine to ten days before TCR beta sequencing. The negative reference was HIV-1 Nef peptide pool or peptide-free culture.

Before the COVID-19 pandemic, during about 2011-2019, CD4+ T cells were taken from unexposed donors. Isolation of CD4+ T cells took place after less than twelve days in culture. On days 3 and 7, cultures got half fresh IL-2 medium. Sequencing was carried out using CD4+ T cells from PBMCs, cultured in vitro. This clonotype originated in a human donor in good health. V usage is TRBV2 and J usage is TRBJ2-2, with unresolved D. CDR3 nucleotides: TGTGCCAGCAGTGAACGGCATTCTACCGGGGAGCTGTTTTTT. Protein sequence: CASSERHSTGELFF.